Below are 14 T cell receptor beta chains sequenced from a single sample in a study of CD8 T cells in Susac syndrome. It was with random hexamers that roughly 0.5 to 1 ug RNA was reverse transcribed. TCRdb independently ran MiXCR on the immunoSEQ multiplex PCR reads; one entry per CDR3 protein. This sample carries approximately 150,000 distinct CDR3 sequences, roughly 80% of them seen once, and the ten largest clones take 0.5% to 0.65%. The sequencing input was CD8+ T cells from PBMCs. The receptors stem from a human donor with multiple sclerosis.

A single count supports this clonotype. This sequence joins TRBV5-6 and TRBJ2-7; no definite D call. The germline CDR1 and CDR2 sequences are SGHDT and YYEEEE. This CDR3 region has 14 residues. Between the trimmed V and J ends, which lost 4 bases and 3 bases, there was a span of 14 bases. The CDR3, as DNA: TGTGCCAGCAGCCCCTCGAGAGTTCTCTACGAGCAGTACGTC. It codes for CASSPSRVLYEQYV.

This chain's CDR3 is CASSLDAAPYEQYF. CDR3 nucleotides: TGCGCCAGCAGCTTGGATGCCGCTCCCTACGAGCAGTACTTC. The rearrangement joins TRBV5-1 to TRBJ2-7; D ambiguous. Germline lookup yields CDR1 SGHRS and CDR2 YFSETQ. The CDR3 loop spans 14 amino acids. V was pared by 0 bases and J by 2 bases, with 9 bases between.

This clonotype occurred a few times. V is TRBV6-1 and J is TRBJ2-3; 13 nucleotides align to TRBD2. Looked up from germline, CDR1 is MNHNS and CDR2 is SASEGT. With 5 bases clipped from V and 4 bases from J, the junction kept 3 bases outside the gene matches. The CDR3 runs to 15 residues. The CDR3, as DNA: TGTGCCAGCAGTCGACTAGCGGGGGGTGCAGATACGCAGTATTTT. It codes for CASSRLAGGADTQYF.

CDR3 nucleotide sequence: TGTGCCAGCAGCGGAACAGATTATGACACTGAAGCTTTCTTT. Residues: CASSGTDYDTEAFF. The chain combines TRBV11-1 with TRBJ1-1; D not resolved. CDR3 length: 14 residues. Per germline, CDR1 SGHAT and CDR2 FQDESV (reference sequence). V dropped 5 bases and J dropped 3 bases, with 13 bases sitting between them.

The chain carries TRBV19 and TRBJ2-1, with TRBD2 matching 9 bases. Germline-derived CDR1 and CDR2 are LNHDA and SQIVND (reference sequence). V dropped 7 bases and J dropped 12; count of bases not matched to a gene: 16. This CDR3 is 15 amino acids long. As DNA, the CDR3 is TGTGCCAGTACTCCATCTAGCGGGAACATTCGCGTGCAGTTCTTC. It yields the protein CASTPSSGNIRVQFF.

This chain uses TRBV5-6 with TRBJ1-5, with D unresolved. The V gene's germline CDR1 is SGHDT and CDR2 YYEEEE. V lost 1 base, J lost 6 bases, and 5 bases lay in between. This CDR3 is 12 amino acids long. CDR3 region: CASSLRSQPQHF. The CDR3 bases are TGTGCCAGCAGCTTGCGGAGTCAGCCCCAGCATTTT.

CDR3 amino acids: CASKGIGSNQPQHF. The CDR3 region has the DNA TGTGCCAGTAAAGGGATCGGTAGCAATCAGCCCCAGCATTTT. V is TRBV19 and J is TRBJ1-5; D uncertain. Germline CDR1 reads LNHDA; CDR2 reads SQIVND (reference sequence). This CDR3 contains 14 residues. Trimming removed 7 bases from V and 0 bases from J, with 10 bases in between.

This sequence joins TRBV2 and TRBJ2-2; 10 bases align to TRBD1. V shed 2 bases, J shed 4 bases, and the junction held 7 bases outside the gene matches. Germline assignment: CDR1 SNHLY and CDR2 FYNNEI. This CDR3 is built from 17 residues. This CDR3 reads CASSEMTGGLLTGELFF. CDR3 nucleotide sequence: TGTGCCAGCAGTGAAATGACAGGGGGCCTACTCACCGGGGAGCTGTTTTTT. Complete variable domain (other parts from reference TRBV2 and TRBJ2-2): EPEVTQTPSHQVTQMGQEVILRCVPISNHLYFYWYRQILGQKVEFLVSFYNNEISEKSEIFDDQFSVERPDGSNFTLKIRSTKLEDSAMYFCASSEMTGGLLTGELFFGEGSRLTVL.

V and J are TRBV5-5 and TRBJ1-1, with no clear D. Germline CDR1 SGHKS, CDR2 YYEKEE (reference sequence). The CDR3 covers 15 residues. V was trimmed by 2 bases and J by 4 bases, leaving 15 bases between them. CDR3 region: CASSFGFSTGTEAFF. The CDR3 nucleotides read TGTGCCAGCAGCTTTGGGTTTTCGACTGGCACTGAAGCTTTCTTT. The whole variable domain, filled in from reference TRBV5-5 and TRBJ1-1, reads DAGVTQSPTHLIKTRGQQVTLRCSPISGHKSVSWYQQVLGQGPQFIFQYYEKEERGRGNFPDRFSARQFPNYSSELNVNALLLGDSALYLCASSFGFSTGTEAFFGQGTRLTVV.

The chain carries TRBV27 and TRBJ2-1; perhaps D is TRBD1 or TRBD2 (6 bases each). CDR3 length equals 14 residues. V lost 6 bases and J lost 6, with 15 bases in between. The germline gives CDR1 MNHEY, CDR2 SMNVEV (reference sequence). CDR3 amino acids: CASSNRGLFNEQFF. As DNA, the CDR3 is TGTGCCAGCAGCAATCGGGGGCTGTTCAATGAGCAGTTCTTC.

The chain joins TRBV6-2 or TRBV6-3 to TRBJ2-1; D ambiguous. CDR3 length: 11 residues. Trimming shortened V by 0 bases and J by 9 bases, and 3 bases separated the two germline ends. The V gene's germline CDR1 is MNHEY and CDR2 SVGEGT. The CDR3 bases are TGTGCCAGCAGTTACTCGAGTGAGCAGTTCTTC. This codes for CASSYSSEQFF.

The chain recombines TRBV7-8 with TRBJ2-5, with 8 bases that match TRBD2. Germline V gives CDR1 SGHVS, CDR2 FQNEAQ. The V gene end was trimmed by 5 bases and the J gene end by 1 base; junction bases not matched to a gene: 9. The CDR3 has 16 amino acids. CDR3 residues: CASSPWREDIQETQYF. DNA of the CDR3: TGTGCCAGCAGCCCCTGGCGGGAGGACATCCAAGAGACCCAGTACTTC. Together with reference TRBV7-8 and TRBJ2-5, the CDR3 gives the full variable domain: GAGVSQSPRYKVAKRGQDVALRCDPISGHVSLFWYQQALGQGPEFLTYFQNEAQLDKSGLPSDRFFAERPEGSVSTLKIQRTQQEDSAVYLCASSPWREDIQETQYFGPGTRLLVL.

This clonotype was seen just once. For the CDR3, the DNA is TGCGCCAGCAGCCAAGATTGGAACGAGGGCTACCAAAGGGCCGGGGAGCTGTTTTTT. Protein product: CASSQDWNEGYQRAGELFF. V usage is TRBV4-3 and J usage is TRBJ2-2, with D perhaps TRBD2 (5 bases). CDR3 length equals 19 residues. The germline CDR1 and CDR2 sequences are LGHNA and YSLEER. Trimming took off 0 bases at V and 6 bases at J, with 23 bases between the two ends.

V usage is TRBV18 and J usage is TRBJ2-6; D is unresolved. The CDR3 covers 17 residues. The germline gives CDR1 KGHSH, CDR2 LQKENI. V lost 2 bases and J 2 bases, leaving 13 bases between the germline ends. The DNA of the CDR3 is TGTGCCAGCTCACCATACATGTCAGGAGCTGGGGCCAACGTCCTGACTTTC. The encoded protein is CASSPYMSGAGANVLTF.